The 29 T cell receptor beta chains reported below all come from one sample, sequenced in a study of tumor and adjacent non-tumor tissue in lung cancer. This sample's RNA came from whole unsorted tissue. More than 3 cm separated this lung sample from the edge of the tumor. A modified ARM-PCR protocol with three rounds of nested PCR amplified TCRbeta. A single record per CDR3 protein comes from TCRdb applying MiXCR to the multiplex PCR reads. This sample carries approximately 100,000 distinct CDR3 sequences, 65% of them seen once, and the ten largest clones take around 19%. The sample comprised distant non-tumor lung tissue. The receptors come from a man younger than 40 with non-small cell lung cancer.

The CDR3 is CASSKATAPLDTDGYTF. DNA for the CDR3: TGTGCCAGCAGCAAAGCTACCGCCCCCCTGGACACGGATGGCTACACCTTC. The rearrangement joins TRBV21-1 to TRBJ1-2; the table gives TRBD1 as D, unverified against the DNA. TRBV21-1 is an annotated pseudogene. The CDR3 contains 17 residues.

As to this clonotype: The junction departs from the called germline gene at one end, perhaps through a read error. The chain uses TRBV29-1 and TRBJ2-3, with TRBD2 matching over 11 bases. Germline V gene sequence: CDR1 SQVTM, CDR2 ANQGSEA. The CDR3 covers 17 residues. The CDR3 spells CSSRLGSGRVGSDTQYF. CDR3 sequence (DNA): TGTAGTTCCCGTCTGGGTAGCGGGAGGGTCGGATCAGATACACAGTATTTT.

V and J are TRBV11-2 and TRBJ2-1; 10 bases match TRBD2. Germline V gene data show CDR1 as SGHAT and CDR2 as FQNNGV. The V segment lost 0 bases and the J segment 3 bases; nucleotides outside the gene matches: 20. This CDR3 is 22 amino acids long. The chain's CDR3 is CASSLDSSGASGRAKIYNEQFF. In nucleotides, the CDR3 is TGTGCCAGCAGCTTAGATTCGTCTGGGGCCAGCGGGAGGGCCAAAATCTACAATGAGCAGTTCTTC.

Comments on this clonotype: The CDR3 does not close with the conserved phenylalanine or tryptophan, likely indicating a read error. The chain employs TRBV6-1 and TRBJ2-1; D is possibly TRBD1 or TRBD2 (6 bases each). The CDR3 spans 16 residues. Looked up from germline, CDR1 is MNHNS and CDR2 is SASEGT. In nucleotides, the CDR3 is TGTTCCAGCAGAGGAGGGGGAGCAGGGCCCTACAATGAGCAGTTCGTC. It encodes CSSRGGGAGPYNEQFV.

The chain is built from TRBV4-1 and TRBJ2-7; 7 bases align to TRBD2. Germline V gives CDR1 MGHRA, CDR2 YSYEKL. The trim removed 0 bases at V and 2 bases at J, leaving 7 bases unmatched. The CDR3 totals 16 residues. The CDR3 nucleotides are TGCGCCAGCAGCCAAGATGAGGAGGGACTAACCTACGAGCAGTACTTC. Translating gives CASSQDEEGLTYEQYF.

On this clonotype: One end of the junction fails to match germline, which may point to a read error. The chain recombines TRBV29-1 with TRBJ1-1; D may be TRBD1 (5 bases). Germline-derived CDR1 and CDR2 are SQVTM and ANQGSEA. The CDR3 sequence is 12 residues long. This CDR3 reads CNVAWQGIDVFF. CDR3 DNA: TGCAACGTTGCATGGCAGGGCATTGATGTTTTCTTT. The full variable domain, rest sourced from reference TRBV29-1 and TRBJ1-1, is SAVISQKPSRDICQRGTSLTIQCQVDSQVTMMFWYRQQPGQSLTLIATANQGSEATYESGFVIDKFPISRPNLTFSTLTVSNMSPEDSSIYLCNVAWQGIDVFFGQGTRLTVV.

This clonotype was seen many times. The rearrangement joins TRBV12-3 or TRBV12-4 to TRBJ1-6, with D unresolved. V gave up 6 bases and J gave up 14 bases, with 11 bases separating them. The CDR3 runs to 11 residues. CDR3 loop: CASRGFGTLHF. CDR3 nucleotide sequence: TGTGCCAGCAGAGGATTCGGGACCCTCCACTTT.

Worth noting for this clonotype: Since no conserved phenylalanine or tryptophan closes the CDR3, a read error is the likely cause. The chain is built from TRBV6-5 and TRBJ2-7; TRBD2 matches at 7 bases. This CDR3 comprises 14 residues. The germline V gene encodes CDR1 MNHEY and CDR2 SVGAGI. The CDR3 reads CASSYYTGGYEQYL. The CDR3 DNA follows: TGTGCCAGTAGTTACTATACGGGAGGCTACGAGCAGTACTTA.

This clonotype was observed at least ten times. The chain recombines TRBV6-2 or TRBV6-3 with TRBJ1-5, with D possibly matching TRBD1 (6 bases). V was clipped by 6 bases and J by 0 bases, with 15 bases between them. This CDR3 has 16 amino acids. Germline CDR1 is MNHEY and CDR2 is SVGEGT. The CDR3: CASSPPGVSSNQPQHF. The CDR3 coding sequence is TGTGCCAGCAGCCCGCCAGGGGTTAGTAGCAATCAGCCCCAGCATTTT.

Notes on this clonotype: As the CDR3 is not closed by the conserved phenylalanine or tryptophan, this likely results from a read error. The rearrangement uses TRBV12-5 and TRBJ2-5; no clear D. The germline V gene has CDR1 LGHNT and CDR2 FRNRAP. There are 15 residues in the CDR3. V was shortened by 7 bases and J by 2 bases, with 17 bases between the two germline ends. This CDR3 is CASVRGVPGQETQYS. In nucleotides, the CDR3 is TGTGCTAGTGTCCGCGGCGTGCCAGGACAAGAGACCCAGTACTCC.

As to this clonotype: Since a much larger clone is just one base distant, this may be a read error. The chain recombines TRBV6-5 with TRBJ1-5; maybe TRBD1 (6 bases). The CDR3 runs to 15 residues. CDR1 is MNHEY, CDR2 SVGAGI, per germline. The V gene lost 5 bases and the J gene lost 5 bases, with 16 bases spanning the gap. The CDR3 protein is CASSARVQGYQPQHF. CDR3 sequence (DNA): TGTGCCAGCAGTGCCAGGGTACAGGGATATCAGCCCCAGCATTTT.

This sequence joins TRBV20-1 and TRBJ1-1, with D hard to call. Germline values: CDR1 DFQATT, CDR2 SNEGSKA (reference sequence). This CDR3 is built from 14 residues. V lost 0 bases to trimming and J lost 12 bases, with 20 bases between them. The DNA of the CDR3 is TGCAGTGCTAGAGAGGGGAACAGATTGACTGGAACTTTCTTT. It encodes CSAREGNRLTGTFF.

Worth noting for this clonotype: This may arise from a read error, as a much more abundant clone is one base away. The chain couples TRBV20-1 to TRBJ2-7; tentative D call: TRBD2 (7 bases). Trimming removed 2 bases from V and 3 bases from J, with 17 bases in between. CDR3 length: 15 residues. Germline assignment: CDR1 DFQATT and CDR2 SNEGSKA (reference sequence). Written as DNA, the CDR3 is TGCAGTGCTAGAATGCCCGGGGGGCGGCTCTACGAGCAGTACGTC. The encoded protein is CSARMPGGRLYEQYV.

A single count supports this clonotype. The conserved closing phenylalanine or tryptophan is absent in this CDR3, likely reflecting a read error. This chain uses TRBV11-2 with TRBJ2-7, with D hard to call. Germline assignment: CDR1 SGHAT and CDR2 FQNNGV. Trimming took 10 bases from V and 3 from J, leaving 19 bases between them. The CDR3 runs to 14 residues. The CDR3: CANTQIIVNYEQYL. CDR3 coding DNA: TGTGCCAACACCCAGATCATAGTCAACTACGAGCAGTACTTA.

This clonotype was seen many times. The V call is TRBV5-1, the J call TRBJ1-1; possible D gene TRBD1, 5 bases. CDR3 size: 16 residues. Trimming removed 0 bases at V and 2 bases at J, with 14 bases between. From germline, CDR1 is SGHRS and CDR2 YFSETQ. The CDR3 coding sequence is TGCGCCAGCAGCTTGGTTGGGGGGGGGAAAAACACTGAAGCTTTCTTT. This encodes CASSLVGGGKNTEAFF.

As to this clonotype: The junction shows a germline mismatch at one end, possibly a read error. V usage is TRBV10-3 and J usage is TRBJ1-1; D call uncertain. There are 13 residues in the CDR3. The V gene's germline CDR1 is ENHRY and CDR2 SYGVKD. The CDR3 loop reads CAVKETANIEAFF. DNA for the CDR3: TGTGCCGTCAAGGAGACGGCGAACATTGAAGCTTTCTTT.

This clonotype showed up many times. CDR3 sequence reads: CASSYRDYNEQFF. The CDR3 DNA follows: TGTGCCAGCAGTTACCGGGACTACAATGAGCAGTTCTTC. The V and J genes are TRBV6-2 or TRBV6-3 and TRBJ2-1; weak D call: TRBD2 (5 bases). V gave up 2 bases and J gave up 3 bases, with 5 bases separating them. The CDR3 runs to 13 residues. Germline V gene lookup returns CDR1 MNHEY and CDR2 SVGEGT.

This clonotype has at least ten counts. The rearrangement links TRBV6-1 to TRBJ2-6, with TRBD2 as a possible D gene (5 bases). The ends were cut back, 5 bases at V and 2 bases at J, with 13 bases in the middle. This CDR3 has 16 amino acids. Germline V gene sequence: CDR1 MNHNS, CDR2 SASEGT. CDR3 sequence reads: CASSPRAGTGANVLTF. The CDR3 coding sequence is TGTGCCAGCAGTCCCCGTGCGGGTACTGGGGCCAACGTCCTGACTTTC.

This clonotype has just a few counts. The genes are TRBV5-1 and TRBJ2-3, with a tentative D call TRBD1 (6 bases). Germline values: CDR1 SGHRS, CDR2 YFSETQ. The length of the CDR3 is 14 residues. Trimming left V 0 bases short and J 1 base short, with 6 bases between. CDR3 DNA sequence: TGCGCCAGCAGCTTGGACAGGGGCACAGATACGCAGTATTTT. This sequence encodes CASSLDRGTDTQYF.

Remarks on this clonotype: Its ends do not fully match the called genes, so a read error is possible. The chain carries TRBV11-2 and TRBJ2-3, with TRBD2 matching 8 bases. The CDR3 runs to 18 residues. Per germline, CDR1 SGHAT and CDR2 FQNNGV. Here the CDR3 reads CTSSFPAGGVGPTDTQYF. The DNA of the CDR3 is TGTACCAGCAGCTTCCCGGCGGGGGGAGTGGGGCCCACAGATACGCAGTATTTT.

In its sample, this clonotype was seen many times. The J gene is TRBJ2-2, the V gene TRBV7-9, with D unclear. Trimming pared 5 bases from V and 7 bases from J, leaving 17 bases between. Germline V lookup: CDR1 SEHNR, CDR2 FQNEAQ (reference sequence). The CDR3 consists of 15 residues. In nucleotides, the CDR3 is TGTGCCAGCAGCCCCCTGGGCGGACCCCACGGGGAGCTGTTTTTT. This sequence encodes CASSPLGGPHGELFF.

As to this clonotype: This may come from a read error, since a much larger clone is one base off. The chain combines TRBV20-1 with TRBJ2-2, with D maybe TRBD2 (6 bases). Germline V lookup: CDR1 DFQATT, CDR2 SNEGSKA (reference sequence). The CDR3 totals 17 residues. The CDR3 DNA reads as TGCAGTGCTAGACCCACCTGGGGGGAGACGGCGACCGGGGGGCTGTTTTTT. Translating it yields CSARPTWGETATGGLFF.

The chain recombines TRBV19 with TRBJ1-5; TRBD1 matches 12 bases. The CDR3 runs 14 residues. Trimming removed 9 bases from V and 6 bases from J; junction bases left unmatched: 6. The germline gives CDR1 LNHDA, CDR2 SQIVND (reference sequence). The CDR3: CASRDRGRVQPQHF. In nucleotides, the CDR3 is TGTGCCAGCCGGGACAGGGGGCGGGTTCAGCCCCAGCATTTT.

As for this clonotype: A read error may be the cause here, since a much bigger clone is one base away. The rearrangement uses TRBV4-1 and TRBJ2-1; the match to TRBD2 covers 7 bases. Germline V gene data show CDR1 as MGHRA and CDR2 as YSYEKL. The CDR3 covers 16 residues. J was trimmed by 4 bases and V by 0 bases; bases with no gene match: 6. As DNA, the CDR3 is TGCGCCAGCAGCCAAGAGGGAGGGATTTTATACAATGAGCAGTTCTTC. Its protein is CASSQEGGILYNEQFF.

There are a few counts of this clonotype. Given a much more abundant clone one base away, this may be a read error. V is TRBV12-3 or TRBV12-4 and J is TRBJ2-7; D is possibly TRBD1 or TRBD2 (6 bases each). The CDR3 totals 12 residues. CDR3 region: CAAGQGNMKQYF. CDR3 DNA sequence: TGTGCTGCGGGGCAGGGGAATATGAAGCAGTACTTC.

As to this clonotype: One base away lies a much larger clone, so this may be a sequencing read error. The chain employs TRBV6-5 and TRBJ1-6; 8 nucleotides align to TRBD1. With 5 bases clipped from V and 8 bases from J, the junction kept 11 bases outside the gene matches. The V gene's germline CDR1 is MNHEY and CDR2 SVGAGI. The CDR3 consists of 16 residues. Written as DNA, the CDR3 is TGTGCCAGCAGTACAAAAACGACAGGGGTAGATTCACCCCTCCACTTT. Translation gives CASSTKTTGVDSPLHF.

This clonotype is a singleton in its sample. An end of the junction does not agree with germline; a read error may underlie this. The V call is TRBV11-2, the J call TRBJ2-7, with no clear D. The CDR3 has 15 residues. Per the germline V gene, CDR1 is SGHAT and CDR2 is FQNNGV. The CDR3 sequence is CDSSLGVLGSYEQYF. CDR3 DNA: TGTGACAGCAGCCTTGGGGTTCTCGGTTCCTACGAGCAGTACTTC.

This clonotype has a handful of counts. Without the conserved terminal phenylalanine or tryptophan, this CDR3 likely stems from a read error. The chain employs TRBV11-1 and TRBJ2-7, with no clear D. CDR3 length: 13 amino acids. Germline loops: CDR1 SGHAT, CDR2 FQDESV (reference sequence). The CDR3 is CVSSVSSLHEQYL. The CDR3 DNA sequence: TGTGTCAGCAGCGTGTCGAGTTTACACGAGCAGTACTTA.

Relative to its sample, this clonotype is medium-sized (0.01 to 0.1%). V gene TRBV11-3 combines with J gene TRBJ1-5, with D uncertain. V dropped 5 bases and J dropped 5 bases, with 7 bases sitting between them. The CDR3 contains 12 residues. Looked up from germline, CDR1 is SGHNT and CDR2 is YENEEA. As DNA, the CDR3 is TGTGCCAGCAGCCGCGGGGATCAGCCCCAGCATTTT. The encoded protein is CASSRGDQPQHF.